This record looks at one TCR beta chain sequence and its context. Its antigen is as yet unknown. A second 7 to 11 cycle PCR used barcoded and J-beta primers. Each CDR3 protein gets one entry after TCRdb re-called the 5' RACE reads with MiXCR. This sample carries roughly 800,000 distinct CDR3 sequences, roughly 50% of them seen once, and the ten largest clones take around 40%. The data belong to a study of blood T cells in healthy people across ages. The CDR3 is made up of 14 amino acids. The germline V gene encodes CDR1 SGHRS and CDR2 YFSETQ. Study results and caveats: Investigators treated diversity estimates from one million T cells as underestimates.

V usage is TRBV5-1 and J usage is TRBJ2-5; D may be TRBD2 (6 bases). The better agreement between TRBJ2-7 and the DNA end casts doubt on the J call. Input material: blood. The sequence was collected from an elderly man in good health. The CDR3 here is CASSPRLEGYEQYF. The CDR3, as DNA: TGCGCCAGCAGCCCACGACTAGAAGGGTACGAGCAGTACTTC.